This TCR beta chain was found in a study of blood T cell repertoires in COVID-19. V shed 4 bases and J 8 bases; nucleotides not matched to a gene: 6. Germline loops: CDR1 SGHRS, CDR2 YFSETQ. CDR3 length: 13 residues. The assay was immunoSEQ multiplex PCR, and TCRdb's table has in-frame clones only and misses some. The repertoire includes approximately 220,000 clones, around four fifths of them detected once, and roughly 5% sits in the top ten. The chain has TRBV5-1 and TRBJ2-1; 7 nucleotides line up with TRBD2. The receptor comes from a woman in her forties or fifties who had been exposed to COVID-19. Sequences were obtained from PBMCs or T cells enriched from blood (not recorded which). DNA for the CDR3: TGCGCCAGCAGCCGGACTGGGGGGGATGAGCAGTTCTTC. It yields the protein CASSRTGGDEQFF.